This TCR beta chain comes out of a study of T-cell memory formation after mild COVID-19 (dated by TCRdb to 2020 to 2022). Regarding the research as a whole: TCR sequence clusters from the two donors were largely donor specific. The cohort comprised two young, previously healthy adult volunteers, one female and one male. In a couple of donors, T-cell clones that expanded and contracted after mild COVID-19 were tracked by sequencing TCRalpha and TCRbeta repertoires over time. Beyond this particular receptor, the publication reports: Contracting CD4+ clones turned up mainly in the CM and EM memory subsets, whereas EMRA was where CD8+ clones were enriched. Only two mild cases were covered in the study, and larger cohorts including severe cases with pre-infection samples were considered necessary. The second-wave clones that peaked on day 37 were not confirmed to be SARS-CoV-2 specific. Some responding clones were detected in pre-infection memory, which suggested that pre-existing cross-reactive memory T cells had joined the SARS-CoV-2 response. Clones that contracted from day 15 to 85 showed balanced CD4/CD8 phenotypes, whereas a second wave of clones that expanded from day 15 to 37 leaned towards CD4+.

This clonotype was observed a few times. This clone's antigen is unknown. Base quality data are lacking; no much larger clone is found one base away. Trimming removed 5 bases from V and 8 bases from J; the gene matches leave 15 bases unexplained. The CDR3, cysteine through phenylalanine, is 17 amino acids long. The kept DNA is CDR3 alone, 51 bases in frame from the first base. The germline V gene (reference sequence) sets CDR1 to SEHNR and CDR2 to FQNEAQ. Data came from an Illumina NovaSeq 6000. cDNA libraries for TCRalpha and TCRbeta were prepared by 5'RACE using constant-segment primers, with sample barcodes and unique molecular identifiers added. Trizol reagent was used to extract RNA from every sample. Library amplification was performed in two PCR steps, and a second sample barcode and Illumina TruSeq adapters were introduced in the second step. The libraries were sequenced on an Illumina NovaSeq using 2 x 150 bp paired-end reads. In the paper's pipeline: Demultiplexing of reads and collapsing into UMI-guided consensus sequences were performed with migec v1.2.7. Using mixcr v2.1.11, UMI consensuses were aligned to TRA and TRB V and J templates and then assembled into clonotypes. A clonotype was counted as expanded or contracted only when both edgeR and NoisET called the clonotype significant, with the noise models trained on biological replicates. For edgeR calls, the thresholds were a false discovery rate-adjusted p below 0.01 and a log2 fold-change of 1. As an exploratory analysis of dynamics, PCA with hierarchical clustering was applied to max-normalized trajectories of the 1000 most abundant clonotypes. The CD4 or CD8 phenotype of responding clones was assigned using the separately sequenced CD4+ and CD8+ repertoires. Through fastp at Q25 and MiXCR, TCRdb rebuilt clones from the public reads, retaining in-frame beta chains. Every entry covers one CDR3 protein and lists the most common genes and DNA from its rows. The V and J calls were not made by the authors but by TCRdb's processing. The sample profile shows about 620,000 distinct CDR3 sequences; under 20% of them were found once. Around 12% of the sample goes to the ten largest clones.

Ficoll-Paque density gradient centrifugation was used to isolate PBMCs. This sequence originates from an adult woman who had mild COVID-19 (a few samples of this study predate the infection). The sample titles of this study are shuffled in the database, so cell type and time point are left out; the donor was told from shared clones. Sequenced sample: PBMCs or a T cell subset sorted from them (not recorded which). The chain couples TRBV7-9 to TRBJ1-4; 9 of the junction bases match TRBD1. The CDR3 reads CASSPGDRVRFVEKLFF. The bases are TGTGCCAGCAGCCCCGGGGACAGGGTGAGGTTCGTGGAAAAACTGTTTTTT.